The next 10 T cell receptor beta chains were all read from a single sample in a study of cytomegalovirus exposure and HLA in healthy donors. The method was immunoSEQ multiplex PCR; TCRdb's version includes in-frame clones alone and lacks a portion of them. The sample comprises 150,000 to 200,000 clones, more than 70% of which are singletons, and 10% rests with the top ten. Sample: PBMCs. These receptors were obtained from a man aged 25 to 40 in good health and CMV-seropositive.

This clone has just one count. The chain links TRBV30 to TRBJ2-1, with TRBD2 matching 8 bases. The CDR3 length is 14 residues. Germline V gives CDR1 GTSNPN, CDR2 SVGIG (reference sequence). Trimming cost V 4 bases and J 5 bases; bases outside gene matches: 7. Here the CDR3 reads CAWNELAEDNEQFF. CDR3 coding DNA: TGTGCCTGGAATGAACTAGCGGAAGACAATGAGCAGTTCTTC.

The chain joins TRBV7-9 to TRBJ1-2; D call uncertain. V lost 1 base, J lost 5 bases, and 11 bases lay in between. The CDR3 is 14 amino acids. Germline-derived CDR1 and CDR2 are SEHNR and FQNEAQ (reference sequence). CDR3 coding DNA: TGTGCCAGCAGCTTAGGGAGAACGGGGTATGGCTACACCTTC. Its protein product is CASSLGRTGYGYTF. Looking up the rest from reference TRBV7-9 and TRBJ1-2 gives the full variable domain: DTGVSQNPRHKITKRGQNVTFRCDPISEHNRLYWYRQTLGQGPEFLTYFQNEAQLEKSRLLSDRFSAERPKGSFSTLEIQRTEQGDSAMYLCASSLGRTGYGYTFGSGTRLTVV.

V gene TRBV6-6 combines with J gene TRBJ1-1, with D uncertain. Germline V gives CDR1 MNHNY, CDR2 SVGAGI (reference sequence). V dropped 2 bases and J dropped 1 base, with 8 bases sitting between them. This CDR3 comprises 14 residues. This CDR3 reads CASSYPTANTEAFF. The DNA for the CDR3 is TGTGCCAGCAGTTACCCTACAGCGAACACTGAAGCTTTCTTT.

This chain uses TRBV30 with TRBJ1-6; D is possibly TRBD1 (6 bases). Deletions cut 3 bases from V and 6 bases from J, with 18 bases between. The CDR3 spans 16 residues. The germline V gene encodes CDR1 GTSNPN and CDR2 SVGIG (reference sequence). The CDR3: CAWRTGHLDSNSPLHF. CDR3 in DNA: TGTGCCTGGAGGACGGGACACCTAGATTCTAATTCACCCCTCCACTTT.

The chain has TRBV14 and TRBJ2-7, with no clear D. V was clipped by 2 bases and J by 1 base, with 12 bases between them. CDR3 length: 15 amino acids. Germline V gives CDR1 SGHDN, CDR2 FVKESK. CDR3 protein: CASSQTQMRSYEQYF. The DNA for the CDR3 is TGTGCCAGCAGCCAAACGCAGATGAGGTCCTACGAGCAGTACTTC.

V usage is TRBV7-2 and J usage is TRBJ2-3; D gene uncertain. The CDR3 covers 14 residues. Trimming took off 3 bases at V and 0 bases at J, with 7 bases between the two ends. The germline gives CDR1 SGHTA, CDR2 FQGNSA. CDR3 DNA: TGTGCCAGCAGCTTTCTAGAGAGCACAGATACGCAGTATTTT. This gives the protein CASSFLESTDTQYF. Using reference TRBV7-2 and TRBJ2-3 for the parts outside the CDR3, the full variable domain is GAGVSQSPSNKVTEKGKDVELRCDPISGHTALYWYRQSLGQGLEFLIYFQGNSAPDKSGLPSDRFSAERTGGSVSTLTIQRTQQEDSAVYLCASSFLESTDTQYFGPGTRLTVL.

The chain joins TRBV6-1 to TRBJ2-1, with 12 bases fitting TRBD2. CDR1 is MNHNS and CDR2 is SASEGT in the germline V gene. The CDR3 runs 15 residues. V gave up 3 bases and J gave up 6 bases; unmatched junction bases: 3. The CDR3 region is CASSDSSGGANEQFF. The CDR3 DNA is TGTGCCAGCAGTGACTCTAGCGGGGGGGCCAATGAGCAGTTCTTC.

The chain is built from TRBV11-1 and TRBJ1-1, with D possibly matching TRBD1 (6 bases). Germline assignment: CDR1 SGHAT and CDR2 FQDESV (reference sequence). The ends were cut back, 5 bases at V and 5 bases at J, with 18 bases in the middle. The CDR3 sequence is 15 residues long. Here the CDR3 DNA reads TGTGCCAGCAGCCCCGGGGGGGGCGGTAGGACTGAAGCTTTCTTT. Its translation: CASSPGGGGRTEAFF.

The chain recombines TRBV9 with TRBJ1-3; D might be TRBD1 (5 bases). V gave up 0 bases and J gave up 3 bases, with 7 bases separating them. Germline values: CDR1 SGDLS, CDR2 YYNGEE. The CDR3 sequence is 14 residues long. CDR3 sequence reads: CASSVEDSGNTIYF. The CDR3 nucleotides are TGTGCCAGCAGCGTAGAAGACAGTGGAAACACCATATATTTT.

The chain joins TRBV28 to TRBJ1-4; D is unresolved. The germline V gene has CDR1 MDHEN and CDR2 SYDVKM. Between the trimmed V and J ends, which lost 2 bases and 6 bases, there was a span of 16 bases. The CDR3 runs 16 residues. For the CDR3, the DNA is TGTGCCAGCAGTTTAGGGTGGGGAGAAGGAGATGAAAAACTGTTTTTT. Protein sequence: CASSLGWGEGDEKLFF.